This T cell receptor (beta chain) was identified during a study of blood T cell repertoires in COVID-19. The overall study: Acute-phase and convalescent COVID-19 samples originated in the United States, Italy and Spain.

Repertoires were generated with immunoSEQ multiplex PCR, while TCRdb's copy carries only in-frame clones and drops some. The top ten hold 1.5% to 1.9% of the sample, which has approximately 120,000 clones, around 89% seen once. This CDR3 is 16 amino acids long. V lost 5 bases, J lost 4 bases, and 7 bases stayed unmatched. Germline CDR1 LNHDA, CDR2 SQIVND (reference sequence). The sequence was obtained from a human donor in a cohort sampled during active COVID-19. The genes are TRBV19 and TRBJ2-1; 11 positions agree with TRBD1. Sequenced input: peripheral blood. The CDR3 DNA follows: TGTGCCAGTAGTCCGGACAGGGGGCGAAGTTACAATGAGCAGTTCTTC. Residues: CASSPDRGRSYNEQFF.